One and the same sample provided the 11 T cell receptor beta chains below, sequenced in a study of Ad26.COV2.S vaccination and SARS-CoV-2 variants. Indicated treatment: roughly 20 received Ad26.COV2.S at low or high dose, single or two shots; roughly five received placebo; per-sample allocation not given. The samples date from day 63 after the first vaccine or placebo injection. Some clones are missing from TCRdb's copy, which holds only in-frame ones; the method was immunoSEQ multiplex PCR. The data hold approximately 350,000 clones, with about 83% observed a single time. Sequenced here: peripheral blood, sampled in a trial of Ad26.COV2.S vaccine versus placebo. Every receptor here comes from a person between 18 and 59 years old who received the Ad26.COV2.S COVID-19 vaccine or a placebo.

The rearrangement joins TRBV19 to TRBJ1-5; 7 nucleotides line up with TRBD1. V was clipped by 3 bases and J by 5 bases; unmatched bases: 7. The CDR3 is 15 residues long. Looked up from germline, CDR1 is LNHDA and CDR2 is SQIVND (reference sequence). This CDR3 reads CASSMEGAGDQPQHF. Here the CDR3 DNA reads TGTGCCAGTAGTATGGAGGGGGCTGGGGATCAGCCCCAGCATTTT. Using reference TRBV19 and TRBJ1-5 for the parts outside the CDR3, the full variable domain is DGGITQSPKYLFRKEGQNVTLSCEQNLNHDAMYWYRQDPGQGLRLIYYSQIVNDFQKGDIAEGYSVSREKKESFPLTVTSAQKNPTAFYLCASSMEGAGDQPQHFGDGTRLSIL.

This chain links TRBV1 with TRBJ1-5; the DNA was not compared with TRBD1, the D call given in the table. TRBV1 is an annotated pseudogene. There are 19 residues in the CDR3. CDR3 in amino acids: CTSSQDQWRTGPSNQPQHF. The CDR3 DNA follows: TGCACCAGCAGCCAAGATCAGTGGAGGACAGGGCCTTCCAATCAGCCCCAGCATTTT.

CDR3 in amino acids: CASSSGQGSTEAFF. The CDR3 coding sequence is TGTGCCAGCAGCTCCGGACAGGGAAGCACTGAAGCTTTCTTT. This chain uses TRBV7-9 with TRBJ1-1; 8 bases align to TRBD1. CDR3 size: 14 residues. Trimming removed 4 bases from V and 4 bases from J; junction bases left unmatched: 5. Germline assignment: CDR1 SEHNR and CDR2 FQNEAQ (reference sequence).

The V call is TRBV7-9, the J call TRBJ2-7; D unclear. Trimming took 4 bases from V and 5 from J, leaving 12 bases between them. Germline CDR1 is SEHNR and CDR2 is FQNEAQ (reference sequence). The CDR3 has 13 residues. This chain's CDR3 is CASSSTAYHEQYF. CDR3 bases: TGTGCCAGCAGCTCCACCGCATACCACGAGCAGTACTTC.

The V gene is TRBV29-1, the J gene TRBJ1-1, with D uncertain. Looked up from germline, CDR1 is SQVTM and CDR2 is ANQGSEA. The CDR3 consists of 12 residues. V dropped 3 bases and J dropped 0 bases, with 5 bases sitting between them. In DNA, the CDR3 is TGCAGCGTTGAGGGGATGAACACTGAAGCTTTCTTT. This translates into CSVEGMNTEAFF.

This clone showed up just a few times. The chain's CDR3 is CASTAPFRWGGEQPQHF. Written as DNA, the CDR3 is TGTGCCAGTACCGCACCCTTTAGATGGGGGGGCGAACAGCCCCAGCATTTT. The chain employs TRBV19 and TRBJ1-5; tentative D call: TRBD1 (6 bases). Germline CDR1 reads LNHDA; CDR2 reads SQIVND (reference sequence). With 7 bases removed from V and 7 bases from J, the gap between germline ends came to 26 bases. The CDR3 is 17 amino acids.

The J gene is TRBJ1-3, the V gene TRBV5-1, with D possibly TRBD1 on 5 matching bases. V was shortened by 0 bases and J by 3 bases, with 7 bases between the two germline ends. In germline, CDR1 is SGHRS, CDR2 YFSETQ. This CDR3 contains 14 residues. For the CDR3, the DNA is TGCGCCAGCAGCTTGGGGGGGATTGGAAACACCATATATTTT. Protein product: CASSLGGIGNTIYF.

Here the CDR3 DNA reads TGTGCCAGCAGCTCTCGACGGGGGAGCACAGATACGCAGTATTTT. Translation: CASSSRRGSTDTQYF. The chain carries TRBV7-2 and TRBJ2-3; perhaps TRBD2 as D (6 bases). Between the trimmed V and J ends, which lost 4 bases and 0 bases, there was a span of 11 bases. Germline V CDR1 and CDR2: SGHTA, FQGNSA. The CDR3 runs 15 residues.

The CDR3 region is CASSSGTLKGNEQFF. The CDR3 DNA sequence: TGTGCCAGCAGCTCAGGGACCCTCAAGGGCAATGAGCAGTTCTTC. This chain uses TRBV7-3 with TRBJ2-1; TRBD1 or TRBD2 may be the D gene (5 bases each). This CDR3 region has 15 residues. Trimming took 4 bases from V and 6 from J, leaving 16 bases between them. CDR1 is SGHTA and CDR2 is FQGTGA in the germline V gene.

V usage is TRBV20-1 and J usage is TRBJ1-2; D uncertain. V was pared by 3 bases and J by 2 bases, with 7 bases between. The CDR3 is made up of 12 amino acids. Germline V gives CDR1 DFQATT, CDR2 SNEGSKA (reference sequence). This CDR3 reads CSASGGNYGYTF. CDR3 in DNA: TGCAGTGCTAGTGGCGGGAACTATGGCTACACCTTC.

The DNA for the CDR3 is TGTGCCAGCAGCTTGGCCTGGGCTAGCGGGGAGTACACCGGGGAGCTGTTTTTT. Translated, it gives CASSLAWASGEYTGELFF. This rearrangement joins TRBV5-6 to TRBJ2-2; TRBD2 matches at 9 bases. V was clipped by 0 bases and J by 3 bases; unmatched bases: 9. The CDR3 sequence is 18 residues long. In germline, CDR1 is SGHDT, CDR2 YYEEEE.